The 13 T cell receptor beta chains given below trace back to one sample, sequenced in a study of cytomegalovirus exposure and HLA in healthy donors. PCR primers comprised 60 Vbeta and 13 Jbeta primers. Assay: immunoSEQ multiplex PCR; the TCRdb copy retains only in-frame clones and omits some. The sample includes around 33,000 clones, approximately 90% seen only once; the top ten take less than 3.5%. The sequenced sample was PBMCs. These receptors were collected from a woman under 30 in good health and CMV-seronegative.

J is TRBJ2-5 and V is TRBV11-2; D may be TRBD2 (6 bases). Trimming stripped 1 base from V and 4 bases from J, with 10 bases between. This CDR3 has 14 residues. Germline V gene data show CDR1 as SGHAT and CDR2 as FQNNGV. The CDR3 reads CASSLASGGETQYF. CDR3 nucleotides: TGTGCCAGCAGCTTAGCCTCCGGGGGAGAGACCCAGTACTTC.

This clone was picked up one time. V usage is TRBV10-3 and J usage is TRBJ2-4; TRBD2 is a possible D gene (5 bases). Trimming pared 0 bases from V and 4 bases from J, leaving 7 bases between. The CDR3 covers 14 residues. Germline CDR1 reads ENHRY; CDR2 reads SYGVKD. The CDR3: CAISESGGKNIQYF. The CDR3 nucleotides are TGTGCCATCAGTGAGTCGGGCGGGAAAAACATTCAGTACTTC.

V usage is TRBV29-1 and J usage is TRBJ1-1; D not certain. Germline CDR1 SQVTM, CDR2 ANQGSEA. CDR3 size: 12 residues. V was cut by 6 bases and J by 2 bases, with 10 bases left in between. The CDR3 reads CSVWARNTEAFF. As DNA, the CDR3 is TGCAGCGTGTGGGCGAGAAACACTGAAGCTTTCTTT.

This clone appeared a single time. This chain links TRBV19 with TRBJ1-1; D gene uncertain. Germline V lookup: CDR1 LNHDA, CDR2 SQIVND (reference sequence). This CDR3 is built from 14 residues. The ends were cut back, 3 bases at V and 1 base at J, with 9 bases in the middle. The CDR3 sequence: CASSIFRGNTEAFF. In DNA form, the CDR3 reads TGTGCCAGTAGTATTTTCCGAGGGAACACTGAAGCTTTCTTT.

This sequence joins TRBV6-1 and TRBJ1-4; 7 bases align to TRBD1. Germline loops: CDR1 MNHNS, CDR2 SASEGT. The CDR3 has 13 amino acids. V gave up 2 bases and J gave up 7 bases; unmatched junction bases: 1. The CDR3 loop is CASSEYRGEKLFF. The CDR3 bases are TGTGCCAGCAGTGAATACAGGGGTGAAAAACTGTTTTTT.

V and J are TRBV29-1 and TRBJ1-5; 9 bases fit TRBD1. This CDR3 has 13 residues. V was pared by 7 bases and J by 6 bases, with 7 bases of the junction left unmatched. Germline CDR1 SQVTM, CDR2 ANQGSEA. The DNA of the CDR3 is TGCAGCGCGCTACAGGGGGCAGGTCAGCCCCAGCATTTT. As protein: CSALQGAGQPQHF.

This rearrangement joins TRBV27 to TRBJ1-2, with TRBD1 matching 7 bases. The CDR3 runs 14 residues. Germline V gives CDR1 MNHEY, CDR2 SMNVEV (reference sequence). The V segment lost 7 bases and the J segment 5 bases; nucleotides outside the gene matches: 10. CDR3 sequence reads: CASKGGGSFYGYTF. The CDR3 DNA is TGTGCCAGCAAAGGAGGGGGCAGTTTTTATGGCTACACCTTC.

Worth noting for this clone: At one of its ends the junction is not consistent with the germline gene, which may arise from a read error. The chain combines TRBV7-7 with TRBJ2-5; D perhaps matches TRBD1 (5 bases). This CDR3 region has 16 residues. Per the germline V gene, CDR1 is SSHAT and CDR2 is FNYEAQ (reference sequence). The CDR3 DNA reads TGTGCTAGCAGCAAGGGGTCTCGTATTTTACAAGAGGCCCAGTACTTC. Residues: CASSKGSRILQEAQYF.

V is TRBV12-1 and J is TRBJ1-2; TRBD1 is taken as the D call from the table, unchecked against the DNA. TRBV12-1 is termed a pseudogene. CDR3 length: 18 amino acids. The CDR3 DNA reads as TGTGCCAGCATCCCTTACACCACGACACAGCAAACCCCACCTGGCTACACCTTC. It is translated as CASIPYTTTQQTPPGYTF.

The chain carries TRBV7-9 and TRBJ1-4; D not resolved. CDR1 SEHNR and CDR2 FQNEAQ come from the germline V gene (reference sequence). The germline V and J ends were trimmed by 4 bases and 10 bases, with 13 bases remaining between them. The CDR3 consists of 13 residues. Here the CDR3 reads CASSSGDWGKLFF. Written as DNA, the CDR3 is TGTGCCAGCAGCTCCGGGGATTGGGGAAAACTGTTTTTT.

This clone was observed once. This rearrangement joins TRBV4-2 to TRBJ2-7; possibly TRBD2 for D (5 bases). V gave up 0 bases and J gave up 6 bases, with 18 bases separating them. CDR1 and CDR2 from the germline V gene are LGHNA and YNFKEQ. The CDR3 contains 16 residues. In nucleotides, the CDR3 is TGTGCCAGCAGCCAAGAAGGGAGTCAGGTTTATCGCGAGCAGTACTTC. Amino acid sequence: CASSQEGSQVYREQYF.

This rearrangement joins TRBV7-2 to TRBJ2-2; 11 bases match TRBD2. The CDR3 length is 18 residues. V dropped 2 bases and J dropped 1; count of bases not matched to a gene: 6. In germline, CDR1 is SGHTA, CDR2 FQGNSA. The CDR3 nucleotides read TGTGCCAGCAGCTTAATGGCCCTAGCGGGAGGGAACACCGGGGAGCTGTTTTTT. Encoded protein: CASSLMALAGGNTGELFF.

The rearrangement uses TRBV18 and TRBJ2-7, with TRBD1 matching over 8 bases. The CDR3 totals 16 residues. CDR1 and CDR2 (germline): KGHSH, LQKENI. Germline trimming cut 3 bases from V and 0 bases from J; bases unmatched to any gene: 7. The DNA for the CDR3 is TGTGCCAGCTCACCCTTCGGGACAGGAGCCTCCTACGAGCAGTACTTC. It translates to CASSPFGTGASYEQYF.